The present TCR beta chain was sequenced within a study of T-cell reconstitution after alpha-beta-depleted transplantation in children. Regarding the study as a whole: It was surviving recipient T cells and thymic progenitors that gave some patients high TCRbeta diversity at day 60. T-cell counts and diversity were attributed mostly to newly produced T cells one year after transplant. Alpha-beta T cells present about two months after transplant were reported to originate from several hundred expanded graft clones.

It was with unique molecular identifiers that the TCRbeta library was prepared. TCRdb recomputed calls from the PCR reads with MiXCR, one row per CDR3 protein. Of about 830,000 distinct CDR3 sequences listed, roughly 15% are singletons. Remarks on this clonotype: Its specificity is not known.

Germline assignment: CDR1 SQVTM and CDR2 ANQGSEA. Between the trimmed V and J ends, which lost 0 bases and 7 bases, there was a span of 18 bases. The CDR3 runs to 16 residues. Sequenced here: PBMCs, mostly from graft donor cells, sampled 360 days after TCRalphabeta/CD19-depleted stem cell transplant. The rearrangement joins TRBV29-1 to TRBJ1-4, with TRBD1 as a possible D gene (5 bases). This sequence was found in a male patient younger than 18 who had a stem cell transplant for acute lymphoblastic leukemia, so the T cells may come from the graft donor. CDR3 residues: CSVEEPSGTGGEKLFF. In DNA form, the CDR3 reads TGCAGCGTTGAAGAACCATCCGGGACTGGGGGTGAAAAACTGTTTTTT.